This T cell receptor beta chain was observed in a study of alternative splicing in chronic myeloid leukemia remission (dated by TCRdb to between 2020 and 2021). At the level of the whole study: Peripheral blood from chronic-phase CML patients at diagnosis and remission was profiled by RNA sequencing and compared with healthy donors. The RESIST (imatinib), ENESTxtnd (nilotinib) and PINNACLE (nilotinib plus pegylated interferon) trials supplied eight or nine diagnostic specimens along with matched remission specimens. Median ages were 54 years at diagnosis, under 60 at remission and roughly 37 for healthy controls. Total leukocytes from peripheral blood collected in EDTA were used as the trial diagnostic specimens. The French Persistem study contributed nine CML samples, of which seven were diagnostic and two were matched remission samples. The female/male split was 11/5 for diagnosis samples, 8/3 for remission samples and 2/4 for controls. Trizol was used to extract total RNA from peripheral blood mononuclear cells of diagnosis, remission and control samples. The full study reports these points: Strong differences in blood cell composition were observed between timepoints, with a shift from myeloid progenitor enrichment at diagnosis to mature lymphoid enrichment at remission. At remission, blood cell composition had been reconfigured so that it resembled normal controls enriched in lymphoid cells.

The time point label, as the study defines it: chronic-phase CML before TKI therapy (screening/day 1). Approximately 15 CML patients made up the patient cohort, and matched post-remission samples were obtained for some of these patients. As to this clonotype: The clone's antigen remains unknown.

There are 12 amino acids in the CDR3, from cysteine to phenylalanine inclusive. DNA is not on record. The library was built by means of bulk RNA-seq. The TruSeq Stranded RNA sample prep kit was used to generate libraries of poly-A-enriched mRNA from an input of about 1 ug total RNA. Paired-end sequencing was carried out on a HiSeq 2500, and each sample was sequenced in triplicate. Each mate in the RNA-seq data had a read length of 125 nucleotides. On the study's bioinformatics: Reads were trimmed and aligned to hg38 using STAR v2.7, and quality control was done with FASTQC, RSeQC and multiqc. Salmon 0.14.1 was used to quantify gene expression levels as transcripts per million (TPM). Principal component analysis suggested that transcriptomic profiles were not driven by trial, library batch, sequencing batch, treatment regimen or sex. TCRdb reprocessed the reads, reporting each CDR3 protein sequence once and no DNA. Clone size and V and J calls follow TCRdb, not the original study. Across this sample there are about 710 distinct CDR3 sequences, with 95% to 98% seen only once. The top ten constitute 2.5% to 4% of the sample.

The starting material was PBMCs or total blood leukocytes (not recorded which), obtained at diagnosis. This receptor was taken from an adult with chronic myeloid leukemia. The rearranged chain carries TRBV12-3 or TRBV12-4 and TRBJ2-1. CDR3 sequence: CASSSRFNEQFF.